These 2 T cell receptor beta chains share one sample of origin, sequenced in a study of blood T cell repertoires in COVID-19. Only in-frame clones appear in the TCRdb table, and some are missing; sequencing was by immunoSEQ multiplex PCR. Here the sample spans more than 95,000 clones, approximately 71% being singletons. The sample was peripheral blood. The source of these receptors is a woman in her seventies with acute or convalescent COVID-19.

This chain joins TRBV5-1 and TRBJ2-7, with TRBD1 as a possible D gene (5 bases). This CDR3 is 15 amino acids long. Trimming cost V 1 base and J 2 bases, with 13 bases left between them. The V gene's germline CDR1 is SGHRS and CDR2 YFSETQ. CDR3 DNA: TGCGCCAGCAGCTTGCTTTCAGGGAATCCCTACGAGCAGTACTTC. It yields the protein CASSLLSGNPYEQYF.

DNA for the CDR3: TGTGCCAGCAGTGAGAAGCGGAGCTCCTACAATGAGCAGTTCTTC. Its protein product is CASSEKRSSYNEQFF. The V call is TRBV2, the J call TRBJ2-1; tentatively, D is TRBD2 (5 bases). V lost 3 bases to trimming and J lost 0 bases, with 9 bases between them. The length of the CDR3 is 15 residues. The germline V gene encodes CDR1 SNHLY and CDR2 FYNNEI. Supplemented by reference TRBV2 and TRBJ2-1, the full variable domain reads EPEVTQTPSHQVTQMGQEVILRCVPISNHLYFYWYRQILGQKVEFLVSFYNNEISEKSEIFDDQFSVERPDGSNFTLKIRSTKLEDSAMYFCASSEKRSSYNEQFFGPGTRLTVL.